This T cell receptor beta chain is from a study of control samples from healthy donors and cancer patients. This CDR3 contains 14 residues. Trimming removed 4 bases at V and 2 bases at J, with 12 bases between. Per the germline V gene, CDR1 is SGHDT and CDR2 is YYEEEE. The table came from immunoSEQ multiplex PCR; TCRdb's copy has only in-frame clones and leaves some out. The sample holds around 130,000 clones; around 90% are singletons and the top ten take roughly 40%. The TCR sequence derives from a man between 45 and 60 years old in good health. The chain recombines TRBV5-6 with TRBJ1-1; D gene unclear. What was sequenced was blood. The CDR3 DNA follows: TGTGCCAGCAGCGACGGACGTATAAACACTGAAGCTTTCTTT. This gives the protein CASSDGRINTEAFF.